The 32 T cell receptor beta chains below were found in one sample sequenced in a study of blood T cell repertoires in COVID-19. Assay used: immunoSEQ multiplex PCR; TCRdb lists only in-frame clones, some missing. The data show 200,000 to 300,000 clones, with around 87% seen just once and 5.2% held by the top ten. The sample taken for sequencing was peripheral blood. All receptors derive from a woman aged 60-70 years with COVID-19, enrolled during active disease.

CDR3 loop: CASMRQGGTNEKLFF. The CDR3 nucleotides are TGTGCCAGCATGCGGCAGGGGGGAACTAATGAAAAACTGTTTTTT. The chain is built from TRBV28 and TRBJ1-4, with TRBD1 matching 7 bases. Germline assignment: CDR1 MDHEN and CDR2 SYDVKM. V lost 7 bases and J lost 1; bases outside the gene matches: 6. The CDR3 is 15 residues long.

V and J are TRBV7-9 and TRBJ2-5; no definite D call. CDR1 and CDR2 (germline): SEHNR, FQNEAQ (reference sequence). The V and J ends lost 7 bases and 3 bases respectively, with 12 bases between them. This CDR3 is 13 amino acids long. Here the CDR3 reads CASTKTNEETQYF. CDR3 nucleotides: TGTGCCAGCACCAAGACAAATGAAGAGACCCAGTACTTC. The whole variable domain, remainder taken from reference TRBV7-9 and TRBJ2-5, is DTGVSQNPRHKITKRGQNVTFRCDPISEHNRLYWYRQTLGQGPEFLTYFQNEAQLEKSRLLSDRFSAERPKGSFSTLEIQRTEQGDSAMYLCASTKTNEETQYFGPGTRLLVL.

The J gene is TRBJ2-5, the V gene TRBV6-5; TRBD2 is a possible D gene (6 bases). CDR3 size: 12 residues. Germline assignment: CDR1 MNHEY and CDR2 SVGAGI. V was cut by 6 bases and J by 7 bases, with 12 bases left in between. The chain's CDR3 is CASSRDLVTQYF. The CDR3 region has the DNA TGTGCCAGCAGCCGGGACTTGGTGACCCAGTACTTC.

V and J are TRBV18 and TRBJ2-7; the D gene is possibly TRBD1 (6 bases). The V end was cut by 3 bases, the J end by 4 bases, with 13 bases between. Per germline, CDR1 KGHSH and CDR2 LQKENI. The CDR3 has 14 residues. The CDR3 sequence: CASSPPSGVYEQYF. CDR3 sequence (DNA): TGTGCCAGCTCACCCCCCTCAGGGGTGTACGAGCAGTACTTC.

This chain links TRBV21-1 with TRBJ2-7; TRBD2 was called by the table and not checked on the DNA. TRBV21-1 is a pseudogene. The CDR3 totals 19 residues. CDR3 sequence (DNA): TGTGCCAGCAGTTCCTTTAGAGAGCGGGAGGGCTACCGGGGCTACGAGCAGTACTTC. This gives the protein CASSSFREREGYRGYEQYF.

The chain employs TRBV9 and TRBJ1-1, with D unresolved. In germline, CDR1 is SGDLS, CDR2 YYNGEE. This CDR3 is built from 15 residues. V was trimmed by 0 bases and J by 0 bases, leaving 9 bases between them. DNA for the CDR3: TGTGCCAGCAGCGTAGGTCCAGTCATGAACACTGAAGCTTTCTTT. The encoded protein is CASSVGPVMNTEAFF.

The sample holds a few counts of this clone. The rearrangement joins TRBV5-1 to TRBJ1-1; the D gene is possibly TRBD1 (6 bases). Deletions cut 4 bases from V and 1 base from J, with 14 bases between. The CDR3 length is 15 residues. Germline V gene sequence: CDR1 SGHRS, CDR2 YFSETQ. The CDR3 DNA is TGCGCCAGCAGCCGCGAAACAGGGCCGAACACTGAAGCTTTCTTT. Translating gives CASSRETGPNTEAFF.

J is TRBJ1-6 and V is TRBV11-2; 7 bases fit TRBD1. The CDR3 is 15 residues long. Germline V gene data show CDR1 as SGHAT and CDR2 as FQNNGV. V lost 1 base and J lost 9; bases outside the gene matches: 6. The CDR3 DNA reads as TGTGCCAGCAGCTTAGTTCGGGACAGTTTTTCACCCCTCCACTTT. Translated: CASSLVRDSFSPLHF.

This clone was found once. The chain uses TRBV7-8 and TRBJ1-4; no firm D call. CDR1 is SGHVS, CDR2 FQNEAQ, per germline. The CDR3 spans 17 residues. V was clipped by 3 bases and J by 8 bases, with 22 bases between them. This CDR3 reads CASSFATRMRGGEKLFF. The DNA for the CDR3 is TGTGCCAGCAGCTTCGCGACACGGATGCGGGGAGGGGAAAAACTGTTTTTT.

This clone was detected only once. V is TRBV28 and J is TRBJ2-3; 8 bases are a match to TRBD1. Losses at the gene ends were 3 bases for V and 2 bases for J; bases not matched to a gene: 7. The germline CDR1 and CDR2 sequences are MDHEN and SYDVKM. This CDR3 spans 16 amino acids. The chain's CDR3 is CASSFDRGVVTDTQYF. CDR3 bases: TGTGCCAGCAGTTTCGACAGGGGAGTCGTCACAGATACGCAGTATTTT.

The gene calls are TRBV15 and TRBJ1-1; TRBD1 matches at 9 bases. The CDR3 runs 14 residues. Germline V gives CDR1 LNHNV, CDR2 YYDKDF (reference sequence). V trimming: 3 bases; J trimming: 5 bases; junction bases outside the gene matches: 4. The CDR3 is CATSSNRGPTEAFF. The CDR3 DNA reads TGTGCCACCAGCAGCAACAGGGGGCCAACTGAAGCTTTCTTT.

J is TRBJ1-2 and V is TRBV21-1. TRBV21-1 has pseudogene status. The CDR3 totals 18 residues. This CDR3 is CASSKARKLEDNVYGYTF. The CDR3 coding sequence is TGTGCCAGCAGCAAAGCGCGAAAGTTAGAGGATAATGTGTATGGCTACACCTTC.

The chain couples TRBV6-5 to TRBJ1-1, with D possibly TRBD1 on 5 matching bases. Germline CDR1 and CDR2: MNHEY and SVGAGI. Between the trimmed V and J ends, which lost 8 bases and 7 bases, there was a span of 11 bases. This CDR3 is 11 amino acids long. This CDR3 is CASAGLYEAFF. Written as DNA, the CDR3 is TGTGCCAGCGCGGGGCTCTATGAAGCTTTCTTT.

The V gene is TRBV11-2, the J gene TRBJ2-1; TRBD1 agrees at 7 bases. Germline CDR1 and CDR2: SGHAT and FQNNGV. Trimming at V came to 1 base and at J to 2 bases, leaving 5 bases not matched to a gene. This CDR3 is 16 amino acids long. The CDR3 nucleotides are TGTGCCAGCAGCTTAGCCGACAGGGCGGCCTACAATGAGCAGTTCTTC. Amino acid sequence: CASSLADRAAYNEQFF.

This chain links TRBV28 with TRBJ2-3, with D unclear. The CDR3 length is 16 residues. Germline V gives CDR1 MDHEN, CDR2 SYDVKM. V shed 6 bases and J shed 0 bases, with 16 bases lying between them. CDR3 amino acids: CASSPARAPSTDTQYF. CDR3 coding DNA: TGTGCCAGCAGCCCCGCACGAGCTCCAAGCACAGATACGCAGTATTTT.

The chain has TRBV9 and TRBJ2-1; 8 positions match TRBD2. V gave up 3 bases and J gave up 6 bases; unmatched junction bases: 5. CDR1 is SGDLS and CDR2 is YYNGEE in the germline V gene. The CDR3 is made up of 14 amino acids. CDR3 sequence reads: CASSGSGSGNEQFF. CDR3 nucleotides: TGTGCCAGCAGCGGCAGCGGGAGCGGCAATGAGCAGTTCTTC.

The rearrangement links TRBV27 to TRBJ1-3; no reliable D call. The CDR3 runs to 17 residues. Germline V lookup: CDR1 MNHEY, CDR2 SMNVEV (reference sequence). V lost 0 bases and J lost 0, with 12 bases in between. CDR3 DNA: TGTGCCAGCAGTTTATCCCTACCGATGCACTCTGGAAACACCATATATTTT. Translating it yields CASSLSLPMHSGNTIYF.

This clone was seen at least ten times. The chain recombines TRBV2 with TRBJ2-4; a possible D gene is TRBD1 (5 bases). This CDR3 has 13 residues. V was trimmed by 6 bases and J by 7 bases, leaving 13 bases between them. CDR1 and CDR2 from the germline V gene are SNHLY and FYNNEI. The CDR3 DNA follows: TGTGCCAGCAGCCTTAGGGGCGCGAACATTCAGTACTTC. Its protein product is CASSLRGANIQYF.

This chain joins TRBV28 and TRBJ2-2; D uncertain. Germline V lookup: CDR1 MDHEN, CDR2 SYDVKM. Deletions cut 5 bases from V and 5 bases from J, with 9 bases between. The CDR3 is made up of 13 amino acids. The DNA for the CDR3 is TGTGCCAGCAGTCTCACCGGGACCGGGGAGCTGTTTTTT. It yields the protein CASSLTGTGELFF.

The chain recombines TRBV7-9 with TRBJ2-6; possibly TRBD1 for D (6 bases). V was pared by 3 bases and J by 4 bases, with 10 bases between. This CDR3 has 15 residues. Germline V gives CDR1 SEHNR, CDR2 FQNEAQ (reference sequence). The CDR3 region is CASSFGGYGANVLTF. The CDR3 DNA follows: TGTGCCAGCAGCTTTGGGGGCTACGGGGCCAACGTCCTGACTTTC.

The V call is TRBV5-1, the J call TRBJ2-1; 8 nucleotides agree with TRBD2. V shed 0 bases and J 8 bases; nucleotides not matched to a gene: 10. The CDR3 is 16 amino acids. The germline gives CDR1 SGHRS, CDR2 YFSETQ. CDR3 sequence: CASSLGPTSAVYEQFF. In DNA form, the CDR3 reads TGCGCCAGCAGCTTGGGGCCGACTAGCGCGGTCTATGAGCAGTTCTTC.

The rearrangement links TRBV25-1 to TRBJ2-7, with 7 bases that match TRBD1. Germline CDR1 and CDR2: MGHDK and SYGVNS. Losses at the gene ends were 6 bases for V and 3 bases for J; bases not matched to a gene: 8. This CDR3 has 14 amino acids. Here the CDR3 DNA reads TGTGCCAGCAGCGACACAGGGGAAAGCTACGAGCAGTACTTC. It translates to CASSDTGESYEQYF.

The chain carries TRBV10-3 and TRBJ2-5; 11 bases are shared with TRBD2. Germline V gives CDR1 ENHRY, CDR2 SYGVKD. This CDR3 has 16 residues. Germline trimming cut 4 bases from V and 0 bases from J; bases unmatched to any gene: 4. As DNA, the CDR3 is TGTGCCATCAGTGGGGGACTAGCGGTGTACCAAGAGACCCAGTACTTC. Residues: CAISGGLAVYQETQYF.

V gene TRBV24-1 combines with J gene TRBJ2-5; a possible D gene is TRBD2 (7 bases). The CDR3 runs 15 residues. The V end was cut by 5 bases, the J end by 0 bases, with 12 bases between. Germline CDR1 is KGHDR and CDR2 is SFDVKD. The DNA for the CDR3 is TGTGCCACCAGTGCCCAAGGGGGGGACCAAGAGACCCAGTACTTC. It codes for CATSAQGGDQETQYF.

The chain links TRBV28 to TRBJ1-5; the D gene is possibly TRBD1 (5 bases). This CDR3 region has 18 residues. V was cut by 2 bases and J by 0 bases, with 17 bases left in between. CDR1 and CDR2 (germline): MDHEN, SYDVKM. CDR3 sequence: CASSLTGLRGYSNQPQHF. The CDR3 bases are TGTGCCAGCAGTTTAACCGGCCTCCGGGGGTATAGCAATCAGCCCCAGCATTTT.

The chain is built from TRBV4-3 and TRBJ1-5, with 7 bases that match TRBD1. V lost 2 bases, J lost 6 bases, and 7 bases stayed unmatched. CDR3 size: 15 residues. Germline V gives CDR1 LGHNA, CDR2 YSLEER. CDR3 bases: TGCGCCAGCAGCCAACGGACAGGTTTTGGTCAGCCCCAGCATTTT. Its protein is CASSQRTGFGQPQHF.

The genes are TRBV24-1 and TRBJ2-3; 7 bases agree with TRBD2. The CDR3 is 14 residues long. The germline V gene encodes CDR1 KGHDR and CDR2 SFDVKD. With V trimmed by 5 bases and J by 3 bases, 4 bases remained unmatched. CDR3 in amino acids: CATSGGGLTDTQYF. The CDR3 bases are TGTGCCACCAGTGGGGGGGGTTTAACAGATACGCAGTATTTT.

This CDR3 reads CASSYVAEANYEQYF. The CDR3 DNA is TGTGCCAGCAGCTATGTCGCGGAGGCAAACTACGAGCAGTACTTC. This chain joins TRBV7-6 and TRBJ2-7; TRBD2 might be the D (5 bases). Trimming cost V 4 bases and J 3 bases, with 16 bases left between them. The V gene's germline CDR1 is SGHVS and CDR2 FNYEAQ. The CDR3 extends over 15 amino acids.

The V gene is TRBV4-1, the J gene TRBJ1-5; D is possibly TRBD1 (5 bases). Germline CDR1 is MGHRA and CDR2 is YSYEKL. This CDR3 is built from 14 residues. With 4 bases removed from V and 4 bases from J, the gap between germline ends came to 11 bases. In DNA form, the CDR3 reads TGCGCCAGCAGCCGCGGTGGGGGGAATCAGCCCCAGCATTTT. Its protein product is CASSRGGGNQPQHF.

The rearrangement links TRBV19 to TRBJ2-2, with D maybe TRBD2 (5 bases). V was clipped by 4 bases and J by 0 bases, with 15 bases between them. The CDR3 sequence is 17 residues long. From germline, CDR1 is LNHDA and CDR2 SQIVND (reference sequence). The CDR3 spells CASSTRTSYANTGELFF. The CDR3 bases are TGTGCCAGTAGTACCCGCACTAGTTACGCGAACACCGGGGAGCTGTTTTTT.

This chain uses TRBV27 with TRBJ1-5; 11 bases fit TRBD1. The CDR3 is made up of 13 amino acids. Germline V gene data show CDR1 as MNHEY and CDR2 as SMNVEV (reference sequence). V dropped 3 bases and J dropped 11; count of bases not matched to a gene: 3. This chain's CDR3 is CASSFGQGATQHF. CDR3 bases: TGTGCCAGCAGTTTCGGACAGGGGGCAACCCAGCATTTT.

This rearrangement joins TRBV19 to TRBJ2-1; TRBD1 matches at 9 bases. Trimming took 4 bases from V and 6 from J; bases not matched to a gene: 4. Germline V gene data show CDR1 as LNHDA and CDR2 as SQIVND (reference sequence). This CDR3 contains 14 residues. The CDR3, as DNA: TGTGCCAGTAGTAGGGGACAGGGAGGCAATGAGCAGTTCTTC. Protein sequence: CASSRGQGGNEQFF.